This TCR beta chain was observed in a study of naive and memory T cell subsets. This clonotype was seen repeatedly, ten times or more. From the second PCR step, alpha and beta chains were amplified apart. Four subsets defined by CD45RA and CD27 were sorted after CD3, CD4, CD8 and live/dead staining. The beta constant-region primer was an equimolar mix of two oligonucleotides covering TRBC1 and TRBC2. An oligonucleotide with the SP2 primer and a 12-nucleotide UMI was ligated to the cDNA 3' end. MiXCR, run by TCRdb on the UMI-ligation and nested PCR reads, gives a single entry per CDR3 protein. This table has under 35,000 distinct CDR3 sequences, roughly 10% appearing once. This TCR derives from a human donor in good health. The material sequenced was effector memory CD4+ T cells from blood. Subset meaning: effector memory, CD45RA- CD27-.

CDR3 DNA: TGCAGTGCTAGAAGACCTGGGACTAGCGGGAATTCGGGTACGCAGTATTTT. This gives the protein CSARRPGTSGNSGTQYF. The V and J genes are TRBV20-1 and TRBJ2-3; 13 bases line up with TRBD2. V shed 2 bases, J shed 8 bases, and the junction held 13 bases outside the gene matches. This CDR3 has 17 residues. Germline values: CDR1 DFQATT, CDR2 SNEGSKA (reference sequence).